Presented here are 23 T cell receptor beta chains from one specimen sequenced in a study of CD8+ T cells in alopecia areata. Treatment specified: oral pan-JAK inhibitor, 5-10 mg twice daily. Reverse transcription of extracted RNA yielded cDNA, which provided the sequencing template. This table comes from immunoSEQ multiplex PCR, and its TCRdb copy is limited to in-frame clones, with some not included. The sample includes some 180,000 clones, about 47% of them seen just once. Sequencing was performed on CD8+ T cells sorted from blood, taken at approximately week 51, from a patient treated with tofacitinib. These receptors came from a human donor with alopecia areata.

The chain carries TRBV29-1 and TRBJ2-7; D gene uncertain. Germline V gene data show CDR1 as SQVTM and CDR2 as ANQGSEA. V was clipped by 0 bases and J by 3 bases, with 6 bases between them. The CDR3 runs 12 residues. The CDR3 loop reads CSVEEVGYEQYF. CDR3 sequence (DNA): TGCAGCGTTGAAGAAGTAGGCTACGAGCAGTACTTC.

This chain connects TRBV6-6 to TRBJ1-2; D unclear. The CDR3 consists of 15 residues. In germline, CDR1 is MNHNY, CDR2 SVGAGI (reference sequence). V was shortened by 2 bases and J by 4 bases, with 14 bases between the two germline ends. The CDR3 reads CASSYPKAAAYGYTF. CDR3 in DNA: TGTGCCAGCAGTTACCCAAAAGCGGCAGCCTATGGCTACACCTTC.

This chain joins TRBV15 and TRBJ2-2; D remains ambiguous. The germline CDR1 and CDR2 sequences are LNHNV and YYDKDF (reference sequence). Trimming pared 1 base from V and 0 bases from J, leaving 12 bases between. CDR3 length equals 17 residues. The CDR3 is CATSRAPTETNTGELFF. As DNA, the CDR3 is TGTGCCACCAGCAGAGCCCCAACAGAGACGAACACCGGGGAGCTGTTTTTT.

This chain links TRBV27 with TRBJ2-5; D might be TRBD1 or TRBD2, each matching 5 bases. The germline V and J ends were trimmed by 2 bases and 2 bases, with 12 bases remaining between them. CDR1 and CDR2 from the germline V gene are MNHEY and SMNVEV (reference sequence). This CDR3 contains 15 residues. CDR3 DNA: TGTGCCAGCAGTTTAATGGGACGGAATCAAGAGACCCAGTACTTC. Amino acids: CASSLMGRNQETQYF.

V usage is TRBV5-1 and J usage is TRBJ2-7; D remains ambiguous. Per the germline V gene, CDR1 is SGHRS and CDR2 is YFSETQ. Trimming took off 4 bases at V and 2 bases at J, with 16 bases between the two ends. This CDR3 region has 15 residues. The CDR3 is CASSEETGGTYEQYF. In DNA, the CDR3 is TGCGCCAGCAGCGAAGAGACCGGCGGTACCTACGAGCAGTACTTC. The full variable domain, with the rest looked up from reference TRBV5-1 and TRBJ2-7, is KAGVTQTPRYLIKTRGQQVTLSCSPISGHRSVSWYQQTPGQGLQFLFEYFSETQRNKGNFPGRFSGRQFSNSRSEMNVSTLELGDSALYLCASSEETGGTYEQYFGPGTRLTVT.

This clone occurred a few times. The V and J genes are TRBV4-1 and TRBJ1-6; D unresolved. V gave up 3 bases and J gave up 12 bases, with 9 bases separating them. The CDR3 spans 12 residues. Germline V gene data show CDR1 as MGHRA and CDR2 as YSYEKL. The DNA for the CDR3 is TGCGCCAGCAGCCACCCAGGACTACCCCTCCACTTT. Its translation: CASSHPGLPLHF.

This clone was found a few times. The J gene is TRBJ1-5, the V gene TRBV7-9; possibly TRBD1 for D (6 bases). The germline V and J ends were trimmed by 3 bases and 4 bases, with 13 bases remaining between them. The CDR3 loop spans 15 amino acids. Per the germline V gene, CDR1 is SEHNR and CDR2 is FQNEAQ (reference sequence). In nucleotides, the CDR3 is TGTGCCAGCAGCTTGGCAGGGGCAGGTAATCAGCCCCAGCATTTT. This codes for CASSLAGAGNQPQHF.

This chain uses TRBV27 with TRBJ1-6; no clear D. Germline CDR1 MNHEY, CDR2 SMNVEV (reference sequence). Trimming shortened V by 1 base and J by 7 bases, and 8 bases separated the two germline ends. CDR3 length equals 14 residues. The CDR3 coding sequence is TGTGCCAGCAGTTTATTGGCACCCAATTCACCCCTCCACTTT. This gives the protein CASSLLAPNSPLHF.

J is TRBJ1-2 and V is TRBV5-6; D gene unclear. This CDR3 spans 15 amino acids. Germline V gene data show CDR1 as SGHDT and CDR2 as YYEEEE. With 1 base removed from V and 4 bases from J, the gap between germline ends came to 14 bases. CDR3 DNA sequence: TGTGCCAGCAGCTTGCGAAGGGTCTATGGCTATGGCTACACCTTC. It encodes CASSLRRVYGYGYTF.

The chain links TRBV23-1 to TRBJ1-5; 12 nucleotides match TRBD1. TRBV23-1 is an ORF for which the function is uncertain. With 0 bases clipped from V and 7 bases from J, the junction kept 1 base outside the gene matches. CDR3 size: 15 residues. DNA for the CDR3: TGCGCCAGCAGTCAATCAGGGACAGGGGGCCAGCCCCAGCATTTT. Protein: CASSQSGTGGQPQHF.

The CDR3 DNA is TGTGCCAGCAGTCCCCCCGACAGGGATCATTCACCCCTCCACTTT. This codes for CASSPPDRDHSPLHF. The chain carries TRBV6-1 and TRBJ1-6, with TRBD1 identical over 7 bases. Germline trimming cut 5 bases from V and 8 bases from J; bases unmatched to any gene: 9. The CDR3 is 15 amino acids. Germline assignment: CDR1 MNHNS and CDR2 SASEGT.

This clone appeared a few times. This chain joins TRBV7-9 and TRBJ2-1; 10 nucleotides line up with TRBD1. V was clipped by 6 bases and J by 6 bases; unmatched bases: 14. Per the germline V gene, CDR1 is SEHNR and CDR2 is FQNEAQ (reference sequence). This CDR3 has 17 amino acids. CDR3: CASRPFTGTGASNEQFF. The DNA of the CDR3 is TGTGCCAGCAGGCCTTTCACCGGGACAGGGGCAAGCAATGAGCAGTTCTTC.

The chain carries TRBV7-9 and TRBJ1-5, with D possibly being TRBD1 (5 bases). Germline CDR1 SEHNR, CDR2 FQNEAQ (reference sequence). This CDR3 has 15 residues. V gave up 5 bases and J gave up 0 bases, with 11 bases separating them. DNA for the CDR3: TGTGCCAGCAGCACCGACAGAGATAGCAATCAGCCCCAGCATTTT. Its translation: CASSTDRDSNQPQHF. Using reference TRBV7-9 and TRBJ1-5 for the parts outside the CDR3, the full variable domain is DTGVSQNPRHKITKRGQNVTFRCDPISEHNRLYWYRQTLGQGPEFLTYFQNEAQLEKSRLLSDRFSAERPKGSFSTLEIQRTEQGDSAMYLCASSTDRDSNQPQHFGDGTRLSIL.

This clone was counted between two and nine times. The chain employs TRBV5-1 and TRBJ2-3, with D possibly TRBD1 on 6 matching bases. Germline loops: CDR1 SGHRS, CDR2 YFSETQ. Trimming shortened V by 3 bases and J by 0 bases, and 8 bases separated the two germline ends. The CDR3 loop spans 14 amino acids. CDR3 coding DNA: TGCGCCAGCAGCTCGACAGGTAGCACAGATACGCAGTATTTT. Residues: CASSSTGSTDTQYF. The variable domain in full, completed from reference TRBV5-1 and TRBJ2-3, reads KAGVTQTPRYLIKTRGQQVTLSCSPISGHRSVSWYQQTPGQGLQFLFEYFSETQRNKGNFPGRFSGRQFSNSRSEMNVSTLELGDSALYLCASSSTGSTDTQYFGPGTRLTVL.

The rearrangement joins TRBV5-1 to TRBJ2-2, with D possibly being TRBD2 (6 bases). CDR1 and CDR2 (germline): SGHRS, YFSETQ. The CDR3 is 13 residues long. V gave up 5 bases and J gave up 5 bases, with 10 bases separating them. CDR3 nucleotide sequence: TGCGCCAGCAGTTTCCGGGGGACCGGGGAGCTGTTTTTT. This gives the protein CASSFRGTGELFF.

V is TRBV25-1 and J is TRBJ2-1; D is perhaps TRBD2 (5 bases). With 7 bases removed from V and 8 bases from J, the gap between germline ends came to 9 bases. CDR1 MGHDK and CDR2 SYGVNS come from the germline V gene. The CDR3 runs 11 residues. CDR3 region: CASNRGYEQFF. The CDR3 DNA sequence: TGTGCCAGCAACCGCGGGTATGAGCAGTTCTTC.

The gene calls are TRBV27 and TRBJ1-6; D might be TRBD1 (6 bases). This CDR3 contains 14 residues. Germline loops: CDR1 MNHEY, CDR2 SMNVEV (reference sequence). Trimming stripped 8 bases from V and 10 bases from J, with 18 bases between. CDR3 sequence: CASRRQGLGSPLHF. CDR3 nucleotide sequence: TGTGCCAGCCGCAGGCAGGGGCTCGGATCACCCCTCCACTTT.

The chain recombines TRBV30 with TRBJ2-2; 8 nucleotides line up with TRBD2. Unmatched junction bases numbered 4, after V lost 5 bases and J lost 5 bases. This CDR3 is 13 amino acids long. The germline V gene has CDR1 GTSNPN and CDR2 SVGIG (reference sequence). CDR3 sequence (DNA): TGTGCCTGGGCCGGGGGGGAGACCGGGGAGCTGTTTTTT. Translated: CAWAGGETGELFF.

This clone was found a few times. This sequence joins TRBV25-1 and TRBJ2-1, with D possibly matching TRBD2 (5 bases). This CDR3 is 14 amino acids long. Trimming shortened V by 3 bases and J by 7 bases, and 13 bases separated the two germline ends. Germline CDR1 and CDR2: MGHDK and SYGVNS. The CDR3, as DNA: TGTGCCAGCAGTGACTGGGCGGGCGGAAATGAGCAGTTCTTC. This translates into CASSDWAGGNEQFF.

This rearrangement joins TRBV7-9 to TRBJ1-1; D is ambiguous. This CDR3 has 13 amino acids. With 3 bases removed from V and 2 bases from J, the gap between germline ends came to 7 bases. Germline assignment: CDR1 SEHNR and CDR2 FQNEAQ (reference sequence). The DNA for the CDR3 is TGTGCCAGCAGCTTCGGTTACAACACTGAAGCTTTCTTT. Its translation: CASSFGYNTEAFF.

This clone has more than one count but fewer than ten. This rearrangement joins TRBV2 to TRBJ2-1; D may be TRBD2 (5 bases). V was pared by 5 bases and J by 8 bases, with 16 bases between. The CDR3 extends over 14 amino acids. In germline, CDR1 is SNHLY, CDR2 FYNNEI. This CDR3 is CASSFTGSADEQFF. In DNA form, the CDR3 reads TGTGCCAGCAGTTTTACGGGTTCAGCGGATGAGCAGTTCTTC.

CDR3 protein: CASSTQGVGYGYTF. The CDR3 DNA follows: TGTGCCAGCAGCACCCAGGGTGTCGGGTATGGCTACACCTTC. The V gene is TRBV13, the J gene TRBJ1-2; D is perhaps TRBD1 (5 bases). This CDR3 has 14 amino acids. Germline CDR1 and CDR2: PRHDT and FYEKMQ (reference sequence). Trimming removed 5 bases at V and 5 bases at J, with 15 bases between.

The chain recombines TRBV7-9 with TRBJ1-1, with 8 nucleotides matching TRBD1. V trimming: 4 bases; J trimming: 6 bases; junction bases outside the gene matches: 7. Germline CDR1 is SEHNR and CDR2 is FQNEAQ (reference sequence). The length of the CDR3 is 14 residues. The CDR3 region has the DNA TGTGCCAGCAGCTGGCAGGGGGCATACGCTGAAGCTTTCTTT. This sequence encodes CASSWQGAYAEAFF. Full variable domain (missing parts from reference TRBV7-9 and TRBJ1-1): DTGVSQNPRHKITKRGQNVTFRCDPISEHNRLYWYRQTLGQGPEFLTYFQNEAQLEKSRLLSDRFSAERPKGSFSTLEIQRTEQGDSAMYLCASSWQGAYAEAFFGQGTRLTVV.